The rows below give T cell receptor beta chains drawn from one sample of a study of blood T cell repertoires in COVID-19. The data were produced by immunoSEQ multiplex PCR, yet TCRdb's version contains in-frame clones alone and is incomplete. The data contain about 410,000 clones, around 89% of them seen just once; the ten biggest clones take up roughly 1.5%. Sequences were obtained from peripheral blood. The receptors were gathered from a woman aged 40 to 50 with COVID-19, enrolled during active disease. Each CDR3 is given with its conserved first and last residue. A D gene is named only where the DNA matches it firmly. Only part of the rows carry a size: once, few, many, or a class if the clone is expanded.

>TRBJ1-6|-|TRBD1|TRBV5-6
TGTGCCAGCAGCTTGTACAGGGGGCAGGGTATTTCACCCCTCCACTTT
CASSLYRGQGISPLHF
>TRBJ2-5|-|TRBD1|TRBV11-2
TGTGCCAGCAGCCTGGCCCGGGGACAGGGACGGGAGACCCAGTACTTC
CASSLARGQGRETQYF
>TRBJ1-5|-|-|TRBV7-2
TGTGCCAGCAGCTCGGGACTCCCTAGCGATCAGCCCCAGCATTTT
CASSSGLPSDQPQHF
>TRBJ2-1|-|TRBD1|TRBV5-1
TGCGCCAGCAGCCGGTCGGACAGGCGTAATGAGCAGTTCTTC
CASSRSDRRNEQFF
>TRBJ1-2|-|-|TRBV7-2
TGTGCCAGCAGCCCCGGGGGAAGACCTAACTATGGCTACACCTTC
CASSPGGRPNYGYTF
>TRBJ2-3|-|-|TRBV18
TGTGCCAGCTCACCGTTTTCGACTTCCACAGATACGCAGTATTTT
CASSPFSTSTDTQYF
>TRBJ1-5|-|TRBD1|TRBV24-1
TGTGCCACCGCCTCGGACAGGGACGGCAATCAGCCCCAGCATTTT
CATASDRDGNQPQHF
>TRBJ2-2|few|TRBD1|TRBV6-4
TGTGCCAGCAGCGACGGGACAGATAACACCGGGGAGCTGTTTTTT
CASSDGTDNTGELFF
>TRBJ1-5|-|TRBD1|TRBV20-1
TGCAGTGCTAGTCGACAGGGTGCAGGACAGCCCCAGCATTTT
CSASRQGAGQPQHF
>TRBJ1-5|-|-|TRBV27
TGTGCCAGCAGTGGCTATGGGGGGAGGGACCCGCCCCAGCATTTT
CASSGYGGRDPPQHF
>TRBJ2-1|-|TRBD1|TRBV5-1
TGCGCCAGCAGCTGGGGACAGAACAATGAGCAGTTCTTC
CASSWGQNNEQFF
>TRBJ2-2|-|-|TRBV27
TGTGCCAGCAGTTTAGTTCGGACCGGGGAGCTGTTTTTT
CASSLVRTGELFF
>TRBJ2-7|once|TRBD1|TRBV5-4
TGTGCCAGCAGTGTAGGGACAGGGGGCAACCAGCAGTACTTC
CASSVGTGGNQQYF
>TRBJ1-4|-|-|TRBV27
TGTGCCAGCAGTTTATCCGGGGTGGGAGGTGAAAAACTGTTTTTT
CASSLSGVGGEKLFF
>TRBJ1-2|once|-|TRBV30
TGTGCCTGGAGTGTCTCGCGGGGGGCCGACTTATTTGGCTACACCTTC
CAWSVSRGADLFGYTF
>TRBJ1-5|-|TRBD1|TRBV5-8
TGTGCCAGCAGCTTGGGGACAGGGAATAGCAATCAGCCCCAGCATTTT
CASSLGTGNSNQPQHF
>TRBJ1-2|-|TRBD1|TRBV7-2
TGTGCCAGCAGCCTCCCCGCAGGGGGCTATGGCTACACCTTC
CASSLPAGGYGYTF
>TRBJ1-1|-|TRBD1|TRBV7-2
TGTGCCAGCAGCTCAGAGAAGGGGGCCGTAGGCACTGAAGCTTTCTTT
CASSSEKGAVGTEAFF
>TRBJ2-1|-|TRBD1|TRBV5-8
TGTGCCAGCAGCCTGGACAGGGGCCCCTTCTTC
CASSLDRGPFF
>TRBJ1-2|-|TRBD1|TRBV10-3
TGTGCCATCAGTGAGACGGGGACAGGGACTGGCTACACCTTC
CAISETGTGTGYTF
>TRBJ1-2|-|-|TRBV9
TGTGCCAGCAGCGGACACCGACAGTGTACTAACTATGGCTACACCTTC
CASSGHRQCTNYGYTF
>TRBJ2-1|-|TRBD2|TRBV5-1
TGCGCCAGCAGACAAGCGGGGAGCTCCTACAATGAGCAGTTCTTC
CASRQAGSSYNEQFF
>TRBJ1-1|-|TRBD1|TRBV29-1
TGCAGCGATACCAGACAGGGCTCGTTAGCTTTCTTT
CSDTRQGSLAFF
>TRBJ1-1|-|-|TRBV7-3
TGTGCCAGCAGCCGGACAATATACACTGAAGCTTTCTTT
CASSRTIYTEAFF
>TRBJ1-2|-|TRBD1|TRBV7-3
TGTGCCAGCAGCTCTCACGGACAGGGAGGGGGCTACACCTTC
CASSSHGQGGGYTF
>TRBJ1-2|-|-|TRBV9
TGTGCCAGCAGCGAAACTCCTCAGACAGGTGGCTACACCTTC
CASSETPQTGGYTF
>TRBJ2-2|-|TRBD1|TRBV15
TGTGCCACCAGCCGACAGGGCTTAGAAACCGGGGAGCTGTTTTTT
CATSRQGLETGELFF
>TRBJ1-2|-|-|TRBV7-9
TGTGCCAGCGTACGAGACAGTATCAATGGCTACACCTTC
CASVRDSINGYTF
>TRBJ2-2|-|TRBD2|TRBV5-1
TGCGCCAGCAGCTTGAAGACGGGAGGGGACACCGGGGAGCTGTTTTTT
CASSLKTGGDTGELFF
>TRBJ2-7|-|TRBD2|TRBV10-3
TGTGCCATCAGCGCCGGGACTAGCTACGAGCAGTACTTC
CAISAGTSYEQYF
>TRBJ1-4|-|TRBD1|TRBV3-1/TRBV3-2
TGTGCCAGCAGCCCCGGGACAGGGGGGGAAAAACTGTTTTTT
CASSPGTGGEKLFF
>TRBJ2-1|-|-|TRBV7-6
TGTGCCAGCAGCGTAGACTCGCGGGGAAACTCCTACAATGAGCAGTTCTTC
CASSVDSRGNSYNEQFF
>TRBJ1-1|once|-|TRBV28
TGTGCCAGCAGGACATCATCCCGGAACACTGAAGCTTTCTTT
CASRTSSRNTEAFF
>TRBJ1-1|-|TRBD1|TRBV5-6
TGTGCCAGCAGCGCCTCGACAGGGGGGAACACTGAAGCTTTCTTT
CASSASTGGNTEAFF
>TRBJ2-1|once|TRBD2|TRBV11-2
TGTGCCAGCAGCTCATGGGAGGGGCTCCAAGATGAGCAGTTCTTC
CASSSWEGLQDEQFF
>TRBJ1-1|once|-|TRBV7-2
TGTGCCAGCAGCTTAAGCGGGGGCACTGAAGCTTTCTTT
CASSLSGGTEAFF
>TRBJ1-1|once|-|TRBV4-3
TGCGCCAGCAGCCTACGGGGATACGGTGAAGCTTTCTTT
CASSLRGYGEAFF
>TRBJ2-5|-|TRBD1|TRBV28
TGTGCCAGCAGGTTACAGGGGGTACTAGAGACCCAGTACTTC
CASRLQGVLETQYF
>TRBJ1-1|-|-|TRBV11-2
TGTGCCAGCAGCTTAATCCTTGGGCAGGGGATAGCTTTCTTT
CASSLILGQGIAFF
>TRBJ2-1|-|TRBD1|TRBV4-3
TGCGCCAGCAGCCCAGGGGGTAGTATCGACAATGAGCAGTTCTTC
CASSPGGSIDNEQFF
>TRBJ1-1|-|-|TRBV28
TGTGCCAGCAGTTTGGGTGGCAGGTCGTCTGAAGCTTTCTTT
CASSLGGRSSEAFF
>TRBJ2-3|-|TRBD2|TRBV5-4
TGTGCCAGCAGCTTACCACTAGCGGGGGGGGGAGATACGCAGTATTTT
CASSLPLAGGGDTQYF
>TRBJ2-3|-|TRBD1|TRBV15
TGTGCCACCAGCAGATCGGACAGGGAGACAGATACGCAGTATTTT
CATSRSDRETDTQYF
>TRBJ2-7|-|-|TRBV4-2
TGTGCCAGCAGCCAAGCCCCGTTTCCGGGGAGCTCCTACGAGCAGTACTTC
CASSQAPFPGSSYEQYF
>TRBJ2-7|-|TRBD1|TRBV18
TGTGCCAGCTCACCGGGACAGGACGGGTACGAGCAGTACTTC
CASSPGQDGYEQYF
>TRBJ2-3|-|TRBD2|TRBV28
TGTGCCAGCACCCCGGGGGGGGAGTCGGCCCCAGATACGCAGTATTTT
CASTPGGESAPDTQYF
>TRBJ1-6|-|-|TRBV25-1
TGTGCCAGCACCTTAGGGAGTTGGGGTTCACCCCTCCACTTT
CASTLGSWGSPLHF